What follows are 11 T cell receptor beta chains derived from one specimen sequenced in a study of cytomegalovirus exposure and HLA in healthy donors. The PCR made use of 60 Vbeta and 13 Jbeta primers. TCRdb's copy holds only in-frame clones and misses some; the assay was immunoSEQ multiplex PCR. The data hold around 230,000 clones, with about 88% observed a single time. The material sequenced was PBMCs. These receptors all stem from a girl aged 2-15 years in good health and CMV-seronegative.

The V call is TRBV29-1, the J call TRBJ2-5; tentative D call: TRBD2 (6 bases). Trimming shortened V by 7 bases and J by 5 bases, and 11 bases separated the two germline ends. CDR3 length equals 11 residues. CDR1 is SQVTM and CDR2 is ANQGSEA in the germline V gene. CDR3 bases: TGCAGCGCCCGACTAGTGGAGACCCAGTACTTC. Its translation: CSARLVETQYF.

The CDR3 nucleotides read TGTGCCAGCAGCCCGGACTTTCTCTCCTACAATGAGCAGTTCTTC. As protein: CASSPDFLSYNEQFF. The chain has TRBV7-7 and TRBJ2-1, with a tentative D call TRBD2 (5 bases). In germline, CDR1 is SSHAT, CDR2 FNYEAQ (reference sequence). Trimming took 5 bases from V and 0 from J, leaving 11 bases between them. The CDR3 covers 15 residues.

This rearrangement joins TRBV6-5 to TRBJ1-1; the match to TRBD1 covers 9 bases. The CDR3 spans 13 residues. Germline-derived CDR1 and CDR2 are MNHEY and SVGAGI. J lost 6 bases, V lost 5 bases, and 4 bases had no gene match. The CDR3 region is CASSDRGYAEAFF. CDR3 DNA sequence: TGTGCCAGCAGTGACAGGGGGTACGCTGAAGCTTTCTTT.

V is TRBV27 and J is TRBJ2-1, with 8 bases identical to TRBD2. The trim removed 1 base at V and 7 bases at J, leaving 15 bases unmatched. This CDR3 has 18 amino acids. Germline V gives CDR1 MNHEY, CDR2 SMNVEV (reference sequence). The CDR3: CASSLWMRAGVHSNEQFF. The CDR3 region has the DNA TGTGCCAGCAGTTTATGGATGCGAGCGGGAGTCCATTCTAATGAGCAGTTCTTC.

The V call is TRBV11-2, the J call TRBJ2-1; maybe TRBD1 (6 bases). This CDR3 is 12 amino acids long. The germline V gene has CDR1 SGHAT and CDR2 FQNNGV. V lost 5 bases to trimming and J lost 9 bases, with 11 bases between them. CDR3 residues: CASSLQGTEQFF. The DNA of the CDR3 is TGTGCCAGCAGCCTACAGGGTACTGAGCAGTTCTTC.

CDR3 bases: TGTGCCAGTAGTATTGGAGCCTGGGTTCCCACAGATACGCAGTATTTT. This gives the protein CASSIGAWVPTDTQYF. The gene calls are TRBV19 and TRBJ2-3; D is uncertain. The CDR3 contains 16 residues. V lost 3 bases, J lost 2 bases, and 15 bases lay in between. Germline-derived CDR1 and CDR2 are LNHDA and SQIVND (reference sequence).

This chain uses TRBV30 with TRBJ1-1; D is unresolved. CDR1 and CDR2 (germline): GTSNPN, SVGIG (reference sequence). The CDR3 sequence is 11 residues long. V was pared by 5 bases and J by 12 bases, with 16 bases between. The CDR3: CAWGTAGVSFF. In DNA form, the CDR3 reads TGTGCCTGGGGCACAGCCGGGGTATCTTTCTTT.

The rearrangement uses TRBV13 and TRBJ2-4; 9 bases align to TRBD2. The trim removed 1 base at V and 6 bases at J, leaving 4 bases unmatched. Looked up from germline, CDR1 is PRHDT and CDR2 is FYEKMQ (reference sequence). This CDR3 contains 15 residues. The CDR3 nucleotides are TGTGCCAGCAGCTTAGCCGGGACTAGCATAAACATTCAGTACTTC. Its protein product is CASSLAGTSINIQYF.

In its sample, this clone was seen a few times. The chain is built from TRBV2 and TRBJ1-1, with a tentative D call TRBD1 (5 bases). The CDR3 contains 14 residues. The V end was cut by 5 bases, the J end by 1 base, with 11 bases between. Germline V CDR1 and CDR2: SNHLY, FYNNEI. The CDR3 here is CASSPTVRNTEAFF. The DNA of the CDR3 is TGTGCCAGCAGTCCGACAGTGAGGAACACTGAAGCTTTCTTT. The whole variable domain, filled in from reference TRBV2 and TRBJ1-1, reads EPEVTQTPSHQVTQMGQEVILRCVPISNHLYFYWYRQILGQKVEFLVSFYNNEISEKSEIFDDQFSVERPDGSNFTLKIRSTKLEDSAMYFCASSPTVRNTEAFFGQGTRLTVV.

This clone occurred once. V gene TRBV7-8 combines with J gene TRBJ2-3, with 7 bases matching TRBD1. V lost 1 base, J lost 9 bases, and 1 base stayed unmatched. This CDR3 is 12 amino acids long. Germline CDR1 SGHVS, CDR2 FQNEAQ. The DNA for the CDR3 is TGTGCCAGCAGCTTAGAGGGGGCCACGCAGTATTTT. Translation gives CASSLEGATQYF.

This clone has only a few counts. The chain links TRBV6-6 to TRBJ2-1; TRBD2 matches at 10 bases. Trimming took 6 bases from V and 3 from J; bases not matched to a gene: 5. This CDR3 has 15 residues. Germline V gives CDR1 MNHNY, CDR2 SVGAGI (reference sequence). CDR3 bases: TGTGCCAGCAGCTACCGGACTAGCGGCTACAATGAGCAGTTCTTC. Amino acids: CASSYRTSGYNEQFF.